This T cell receptor (beta chain) was sequenced for a study of blood T cell repertoires in COVID-19. As originally analysed: Reference gene primer amplification gave nucleated cell count estimates. The table came from immunoSEQ multiplex PCR; TCRdb's copy has only in-frame clones and leaves some out. That table is the source of V, J and clone size, and D and trimming were worked out from the DNA. This repertoire shows around 100,000 clones, around 85% found once; its top ten account for more than 5%. The Seattle site enrolled patients during active infection and followed them longitudinally. The CDR3 covers 12 residues. V shed 3 bases and J shed 5 bases, with 5 bases lying between them.

The material sequenced was peripheral blood. This receptor was identified in a woman in her fifties or sixties with COVID-19, enrolled during active disease. The rearrangement joins TRBV12-3 or TRBV12-4 to TRBJ1-5; D is undetermined. CDR3 sequence: CASSLNYQPQHF. The CDR3 DNA follows: TGTGCCAGCAGTTTGAACTATCAGCCCCAGCATTTT.